This record covers a single T cell receptor (beta chain). TCRdb itself ran the RT-PCR reads through MiXCR, one entry per CDR3 protein. Of 300,000 to 350,000 distinct CDR3 sequences in the sample, roughly 22% were seen once. The data are from a study of response to subunit inactivated influenza vaccine. V shed 6 bases, J shed 8 bases, and the junction held 12 bases outside the gene matches. The CDR3 totals 15 residues. The chain links TRBV12-3 or TRBV12-4 to TRBJ1-4, with 7 nucleotides matching TRBD1. The source was PBMCs from blood, collected less than 22 months after vaccination. The clonotype originates from a man between 50 and 69 years old who received an inactivated influenza vaccine. The CDR3 loop is CASRRQGGTGEKLFF. CDR3 coding DNA: TGTGCCAGCAGACGCCAGGGGGGTACGGGGGAAAAACTGTTTTTT.